This T cell receptor (beta chain) stems from a study of blood T cell repertoires in COVID-19. The assay was immunoSEQ multiplex PCR, and TCRdb's table has in-frame clones only and misses some. The table records around 76,000 clones, 80% of them present only once. This clone was recorded once. The V end was cut by 0 bases, the J end by 4 bases, with 13 bases between. This CDR3 region has 16 residues. Germline V gives CDR1 SGHDN, CDR2 FVKESK. This sequence joins TRBV14 and TRBJ2-1; D is undetermined. The sequence came from a man aged 50 to 60 with COVID-19, enrolled during active disease. The sequencing input was peripheral blood. Here the CDR3 reads CASSQDLSGQYNEQFF. The CDR3 DNA reads TGTGCCAGCAGCCAAGATTTGTCAGGCCAATACAATGAGCAGTTCTTC.